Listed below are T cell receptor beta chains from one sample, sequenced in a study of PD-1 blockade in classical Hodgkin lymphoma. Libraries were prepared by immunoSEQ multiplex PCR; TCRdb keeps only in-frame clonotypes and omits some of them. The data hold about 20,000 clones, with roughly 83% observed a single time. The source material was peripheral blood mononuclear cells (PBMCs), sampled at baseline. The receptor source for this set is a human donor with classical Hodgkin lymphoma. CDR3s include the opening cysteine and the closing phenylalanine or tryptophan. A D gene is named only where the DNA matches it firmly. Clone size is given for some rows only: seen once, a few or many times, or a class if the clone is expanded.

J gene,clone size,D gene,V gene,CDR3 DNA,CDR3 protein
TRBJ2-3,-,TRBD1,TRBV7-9,TGTGCCAGCAGATCCGGGACAGGGGAAACAGATACGCAGTATTTT,CASRSGTGETDTQYF
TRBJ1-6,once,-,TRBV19,TGTGCCAGTAGTCAAAATACCGGGGGGAACTATAATTCACCCCTCCACTTT,CASSQNTGGNYNSPLHF
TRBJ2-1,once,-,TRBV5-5,TGTGCCAGCAGCTTGTCGGCCCCCAATGAGCAGTTCTTC,CASSLSAPNEQFF
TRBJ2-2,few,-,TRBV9,TGTGCCAGCAGCGTAGTTACCTCCGGAAGGACCGGGGAGCTGTTTTTT,CASSVVTSGRTGELFF
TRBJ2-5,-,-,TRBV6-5,TGTGCCAGCAGTTCCAGGACGGCGGGAGAGACCCAGTACTTC,CASSSRTAGETQYF
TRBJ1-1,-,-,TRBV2,TGTGCCAGGAAACAGGGTTCTGAAGCTTTCTTT,CARKQGSEAFF
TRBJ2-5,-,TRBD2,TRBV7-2,TGTGCCAGCAGGCCCTACTATGCGGGGGGGCTAGAAGAGACCCAGTACTTC,CASRPYYAGGLEETQYF
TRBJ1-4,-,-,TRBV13,TGTGCCAGCAGCTCTTCCCGCGGAACTAATGAAAAACTGTTTTTT,CASSSSRGTNEKLFF
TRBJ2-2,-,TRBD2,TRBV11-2,TGTGCCAGCAGCTTAGTCGGACTAGCGGGGGGGCGTACCGGGGAGCTGTTTTTT,CASSLVGLAGGRTGELFF
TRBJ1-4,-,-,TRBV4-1,TGCGCCAGCAGCCAAGATCCCGCGGGGCCGCCGGGGAAACTGTTTTTT,CASSQDPAGPPGKLFF
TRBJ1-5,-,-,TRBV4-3,TGCGCCAGCAGCCAAGGGGTAGGTCTGGTTCAGCCCCAGCATTTT,CASSQGVGLVQPQHF
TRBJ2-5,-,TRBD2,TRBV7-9,TGTGCCAGCATCGAAGCGGGGAGGGAGACCCAGTACTTC,CASIEAGRETQYF
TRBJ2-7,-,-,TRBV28,TGTGCCAGCAGCAACCCCGAGATCTACGAAAACGAGCAGTACTTC,CASSNPEIYENEQYF
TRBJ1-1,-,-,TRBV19,TGTGCCAGTATAATGTCGGGGAACACTGAAGCTTTCTTT,CASIMSGNTEAFF
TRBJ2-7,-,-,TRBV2,TGTGCCAGCAGCGCGAATATTGGGCAGTACTTC,CASSANIGQYF
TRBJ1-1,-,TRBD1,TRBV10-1,TGCGCCAGCACCCCCCGGGACAGGGTTGAAACTGAAGCTTTCTTT,CASTPRDRVETEAFF